In its sample, the clone carrying this T cell receptor beta chain was seen a few times. Antigen specificity is unknown. This sample is drawn from a study of beta chain features in type 1 diabetes. Study conclusions and caveats: In all four CD4+ subsets, TCRB CDR3 length was significantly, moderately reduced in type 1 diabetes.

As every portion of the isolated RNA was reverse transcribed, the sequencing read expressed TCRB transcripts. Sequenced by immunoSEQ multiplex PCR; TCRdb stores in-frame clones only, minus some. The data hold 200,000 to 250,000 clones, with over 12% observed a single time. Germline V CDR1 and CDR2: SGHRS, YFSETQ. The V segment lost 3 bases and the J segment 5 bases; nucleotides outside the gene matches: 6. The CDR3 is made up of 15 amino acids. The TCR was taken from a woman in her thirties or forties in good health. Sequencing was carried out using naive CD4+ T cells from blood. The rearrangement links TRBV5-1 to TRBJ1-4, with 8 bases aligning to TRBD1. Here the CDR3 DNA reads TGCGCCAGCAGCTCGACAGGGGCGAGGAATGAAAAACTGTTTTTT. Its translation is CASSSTGARNEKLFF.